This entry is about one T cell receptor beta chain. Its antigen has not been determined. Per-base qualities were not stored, and no clone one base away is much larger. The data belong to a study of PD-L1 blockade in urothelial cancer (dated by TCRdb to the late 2010s). Concerning the study at large: All patients started therapy around 2014 and received atezolizumab 1,200 mg intravenously every 3 weeks. Pretreatment tumor samples and matched peripheral blood, collected serially before and after atezolizumab treatment, underwent TCR sequencing. Patients had an ECOG performance status of 0 or 1 and had received between 0 and 3 prior chemotherapy regimens. Twenty-five of 29 patients were males with bladder-origin urothelial cancer, and about 60% of the 29 reported a prior smoking history. Under ten patients achieved durable clinical benefit and approximately 20 did not. In the same patients, whole exome sequencing and RNA sequencing of pretreatment tumors were performed in addition to TCR sequencing. Durable clinical benefit was defined as progression-free survival longer than 6 months, and TCR features were also tested against progression-free and overall survival. Blood samples were analyzed at 3 weeks after treatment start (second dose) and at 6 weeks after treatment start. Somatic, immune and clinical correlates of response to PD-L1 blockade with atezolizumab in urothelial cancer were the focus of an exploratory multi-omic analysis. Pretreatment blood TCR-seq was available for fewer than 30 patients, at least one posttreatment blood collection was obtained for about 24 patients, and tumor TCR-seq was available for about 24 patients. Blood samples gave a median of around 140,000 T cells and tens of thousands of unique TCRs, with a median clonality of roughly 0.081. The research as a whole found: Small sample size (n of about 30) and many exploratory analyses mean the results are intended to be hypothesis-generating. At 3 weeks after the start of treatment, tumor-associated TCR clones in peripheral blood had expanded more in patients with durable benefit (n ≈ 24, p = 0.022). Improved progression-free and overall survival was found to be associated with pretreatment peripheral blood TCR clonality below the median.

To estimate absolute template abundance from read counts, synthetic TCR analog templates were spiked into each PCR. The immunoSEQ assay was used to amplify TCRbeta CDR3 regions from genomic DNA with bias-controlled V and J gene primers. Rearranged TCRbeta segments were sequenced at approximately 20X coverage. The authors' analysis ran thus. Sequencing errors were corrected by clustering, and CDR3s were annotated against IMGT so that V, D and J genes could be assigned. Downstream analyses used only productive TCRbeta rearrangements and left out out-of-frame or stop-codon sequences. Clonality was computed as one minus Shannon entropy normalized by the log of the number of unique productive sequences. Fisher's exact test with Benjamini-Hochberg correction, at a threshold of adjusted p below 0.01, was used to find clones that differed between time points or between blood and tumor. TCRdb obtained this table from immuneACCESS and retained in-frame rearrangements with V and J assigned. These tables miss some clones; where compared with another copy, unresolved V genes account for less than half of the shortfall, and the remainder is unexplained. For V, J and clone size, that table is used; D and trimming come from the DNA. The sample table lists some 100,000 clones, 80% to 90% of them with a count of one. The top ten clones comprise about 1% of the sample.

The sample's time point, from its label and the paper: pretreatment peripheral blood. The cohort included 29 patients with locally advanced or metastatic urothelial carcinoma who were treated at Memorial Sloan Kettering on a trial protocol. Peripheral blood mononuclear cells were collected from each patient pretreatment and during treatment, giving between 1 and 8 total time points per patient. The Qiagen DNeasy Blood extraction kit was used to purify genomic DNA from total PBMCs and from tumor samples. PBMCs were collected pretreatment and during treatment, and were isolated and stored as previously described. CDR1 and CDR2 (SGDLS, YYNGEE) derive from the germline V gene. The CDR3 covers 12 residues, taking in both the cysteine and the phenylalanine. Of all the DNA, just the CDR3 is kept, 36 bases in frame from base 1. V was cut back by 1 base and J by 8 bases, leaving a gap of 9 bases between them.

Recombination joined TRBV9 with TRBJ1-2, with the D gene uncertain. Sequenced here: PBMCs, sampled around atezolizumab (anti-PD-L1) treatment. The sequence derives from a woman older than 75 with urothelial cancer. CDR3 loop: CASSVSGGGYTF. The sequence in DNA is TGTGCCAGCAGCGTATCTGGCGGAGGCTACACCTTC. The full variable domain, completed from the reference TRBV9 and TRBJ1-2 proteins outside the CDR3, reads DSGVTQTPKHLITATGQRVTLRCSPRSGDLSVYWYQQSLDQGLQFLIQYYNGEERAKGNILERFSAQQFPDLHSELNLSSLELGDSALYFCASSVSGGGYTFGSGTRLTVV.